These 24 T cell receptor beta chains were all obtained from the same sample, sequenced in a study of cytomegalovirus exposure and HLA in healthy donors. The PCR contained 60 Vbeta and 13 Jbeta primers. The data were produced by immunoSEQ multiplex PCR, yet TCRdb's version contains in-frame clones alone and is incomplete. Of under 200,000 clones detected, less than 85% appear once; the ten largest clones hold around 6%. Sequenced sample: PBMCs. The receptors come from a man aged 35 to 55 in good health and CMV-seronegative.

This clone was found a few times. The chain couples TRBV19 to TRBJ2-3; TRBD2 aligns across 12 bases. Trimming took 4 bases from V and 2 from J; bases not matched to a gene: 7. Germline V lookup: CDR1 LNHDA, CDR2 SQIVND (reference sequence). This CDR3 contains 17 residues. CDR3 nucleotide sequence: TGTGCCAGTAGTAGGTATAGGACTAGCGGGAACACAGATACGCAGTATTTT. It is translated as CASSRYRTSGNTDTQYF.

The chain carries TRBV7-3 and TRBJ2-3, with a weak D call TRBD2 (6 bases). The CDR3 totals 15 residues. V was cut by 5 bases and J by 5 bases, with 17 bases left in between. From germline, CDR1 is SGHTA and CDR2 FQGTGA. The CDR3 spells CASSQRRGTKDTQYF. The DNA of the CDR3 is TGTGCCAGCAGCCAAAGGAGGGGTACCAAAGATACGCAGTATTTT. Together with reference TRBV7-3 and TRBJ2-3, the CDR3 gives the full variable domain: GAGVSQTPSNKVTEKGKYVELRCDPISGHTALYWYRQSLGQGPEFLIYFQGTGAADDSGLPNDRFFAVRPEGSVSTLKIQRTERGDSAVYLCASSQRRGTKDTQYFGPGTRLTVL.

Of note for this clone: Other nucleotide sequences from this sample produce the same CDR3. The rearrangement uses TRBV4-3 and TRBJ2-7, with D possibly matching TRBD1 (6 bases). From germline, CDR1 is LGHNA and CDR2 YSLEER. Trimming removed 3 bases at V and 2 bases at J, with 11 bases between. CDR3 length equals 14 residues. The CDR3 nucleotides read TGCGCCAGCAGCCAGGGGGCAGGGACCTACGAGCAGTACTTC. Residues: CASSQGAGTYEQYF.

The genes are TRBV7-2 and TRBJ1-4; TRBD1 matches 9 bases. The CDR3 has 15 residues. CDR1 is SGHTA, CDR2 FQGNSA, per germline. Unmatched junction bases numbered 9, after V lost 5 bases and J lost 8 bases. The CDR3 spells CASSRSGTGNEKLFF. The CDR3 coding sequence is TGTGCCAGCAGCCGTTCCGGGACAGGGAACGAAAAACTGTTTTTT. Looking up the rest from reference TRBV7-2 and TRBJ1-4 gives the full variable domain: GAGVSQSPSNKVTEKGKDVELRCDPISGHTALYWYRQSLGQGLEFLIYFQGNSAPDKSGLPSDRFSAERTGGSVSTLTIQRTQQEDSAVYLCASSRSGTGNEKLFFGSGTQLSVL.

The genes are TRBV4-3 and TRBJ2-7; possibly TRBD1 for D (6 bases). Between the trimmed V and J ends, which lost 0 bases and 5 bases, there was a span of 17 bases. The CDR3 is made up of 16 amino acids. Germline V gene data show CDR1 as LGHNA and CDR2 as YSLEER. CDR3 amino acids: CASSQDGAGVTDEQYF. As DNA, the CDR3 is TGCGCCAGCAGCCAAGATGGGGCAGGGGTTACCGACGAGCAGTACTTC.

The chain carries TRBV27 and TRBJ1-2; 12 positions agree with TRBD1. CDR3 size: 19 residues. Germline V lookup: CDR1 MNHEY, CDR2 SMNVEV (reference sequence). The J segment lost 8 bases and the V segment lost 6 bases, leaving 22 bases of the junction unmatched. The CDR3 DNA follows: TGTGCCAGCAGGCTAGGCACCGGGACAGGGGGCGCGGGGCATGGGGGCTACACCTTC. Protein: CASRLGTGTGGAGHGGYTF.

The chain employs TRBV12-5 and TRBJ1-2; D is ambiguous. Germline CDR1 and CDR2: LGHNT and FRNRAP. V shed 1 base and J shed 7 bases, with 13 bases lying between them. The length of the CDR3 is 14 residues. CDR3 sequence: CASGLASGVLGYTF. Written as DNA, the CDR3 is TGTGCTAGTGGTTTGGCCTCAGGCGTTCTTGGCTACACCTTC.

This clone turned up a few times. CDR3 DNA: TGCAGCGTTGAAGGACAGGGGGGGGGTGGGCTGTTTTTT. This codes for CSVEGQGGGGLFF. The V and J genes are TRBV29-1 and TRBJ2-2, with TRBD1 matching over 9 bases. Germline CDR1 SQVTM, CDR2 ANQGSEA. Germline trimming cut 1 base from V and 13 bases from J; bases unmatched to any gene: 7. This CDR3 is 13 amino acids long.

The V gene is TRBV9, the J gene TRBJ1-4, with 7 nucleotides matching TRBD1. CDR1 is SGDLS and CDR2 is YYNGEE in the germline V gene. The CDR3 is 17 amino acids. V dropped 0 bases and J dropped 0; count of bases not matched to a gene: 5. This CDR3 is CASSVAAGGATNEKLFF. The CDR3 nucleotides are TGTGCCAGCAGCGTAGCGGCAGGGGGAGCAACTAATGAAAAACTGTTTTTT.

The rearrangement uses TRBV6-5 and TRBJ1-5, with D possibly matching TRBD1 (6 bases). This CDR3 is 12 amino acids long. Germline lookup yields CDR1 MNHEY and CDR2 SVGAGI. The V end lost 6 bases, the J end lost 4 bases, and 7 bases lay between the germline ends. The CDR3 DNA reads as TGTGCCAGCAGGGGGACAAATCAGCCCCAGCATTTT. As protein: CASRGTNQPQHF.

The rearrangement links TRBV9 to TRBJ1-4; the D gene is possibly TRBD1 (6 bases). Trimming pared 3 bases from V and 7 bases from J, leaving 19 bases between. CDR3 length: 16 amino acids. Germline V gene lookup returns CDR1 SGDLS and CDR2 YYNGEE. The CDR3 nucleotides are TGTGCCAGCAGCGAGGGCGGGGGGGGCCGGGGTGAAAAACTGTTTTTT. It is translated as CASSEGGGGRGEKLFF.

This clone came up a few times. The CDR3 is CASSPRVEVNTEAFF. DNA of the CDR3: TGTGCCAGCAGCCCCCGGGTCGAGGTGAACACTGAAGCTTTCTTT. The chain uses TRBV7-9 and TRBJ1-1; D gene unclear. Trimming pared 5 bases from V and 0 bases from J, leaving 13 bases between. Germline lookup yields CDR1 SEHNR and CDR2 FQNEAQ (reference sequence). The CDR3 is 15 residues long.

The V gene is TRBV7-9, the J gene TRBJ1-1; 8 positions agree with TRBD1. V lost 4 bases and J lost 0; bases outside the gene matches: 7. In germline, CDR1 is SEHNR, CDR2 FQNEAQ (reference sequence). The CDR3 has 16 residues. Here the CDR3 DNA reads TGTGCCAGCAGCTCCGGACAGGGCGAGATGAACACTGAAGCTTTCTTT. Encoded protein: CASSSGQGEMNTEAFF. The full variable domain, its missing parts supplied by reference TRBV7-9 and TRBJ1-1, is DTGVSQNPRHKITKRGQNVTFRCDPISEHNRLYWYRQTLGQGPEFLTYFQNEAQLEKSRLLSDRFSAERPKGSFSTLEIQRTEQGDSAMYLCASSSGQGEMNTEAFFGQGTRLTVV.

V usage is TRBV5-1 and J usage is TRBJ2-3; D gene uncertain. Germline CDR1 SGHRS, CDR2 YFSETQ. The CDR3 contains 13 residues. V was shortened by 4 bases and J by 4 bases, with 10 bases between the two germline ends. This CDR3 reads CASSRLAADTQYF. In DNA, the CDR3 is TGCGCCAGCAGCCGGCTTGCGGCAGATACGCAGTATTTT.

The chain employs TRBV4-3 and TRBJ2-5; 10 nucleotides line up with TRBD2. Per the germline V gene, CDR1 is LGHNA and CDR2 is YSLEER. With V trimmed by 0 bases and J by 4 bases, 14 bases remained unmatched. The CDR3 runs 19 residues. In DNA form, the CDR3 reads TGCGCCAGCAGCCAAGAGGCGCTAGCGGGGGACATAGAGCGAGAGACCCAGTACTTC. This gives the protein CASSQEALAGDIERETQYF.

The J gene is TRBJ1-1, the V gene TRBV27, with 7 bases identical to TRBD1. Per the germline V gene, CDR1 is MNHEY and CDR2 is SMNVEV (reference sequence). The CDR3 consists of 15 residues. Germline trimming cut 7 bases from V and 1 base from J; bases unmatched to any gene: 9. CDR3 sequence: CASTWRGPGNTEAFF. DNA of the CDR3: TGTGCCAGCACCTGGAGGGGGCCGGGGAACACTGAAGCTTTCTTT.

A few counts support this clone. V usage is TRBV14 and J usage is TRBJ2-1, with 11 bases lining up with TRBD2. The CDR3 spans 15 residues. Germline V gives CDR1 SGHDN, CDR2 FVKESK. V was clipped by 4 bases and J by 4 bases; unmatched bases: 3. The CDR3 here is CASSPASGRYNEQFF. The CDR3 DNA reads TGTGCCAGCAGCCCCGCTAGCGGGAGGTACAATGAGCAGTTCTTC.

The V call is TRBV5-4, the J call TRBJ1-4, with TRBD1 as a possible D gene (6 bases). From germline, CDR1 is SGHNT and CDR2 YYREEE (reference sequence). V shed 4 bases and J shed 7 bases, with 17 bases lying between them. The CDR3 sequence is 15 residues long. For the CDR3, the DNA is TGTGCCAGCAGCCCGGCGGGGGGCTCGGGTGAAAAACTGTTTTTT. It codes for CASSPAGGSGEKLFF.

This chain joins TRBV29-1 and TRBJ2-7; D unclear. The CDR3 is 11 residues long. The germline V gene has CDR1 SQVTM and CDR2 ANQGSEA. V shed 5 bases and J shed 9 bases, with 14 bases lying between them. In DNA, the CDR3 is TGCAGCGTTTTTGGAGTCCACGGGCAGTACTTC. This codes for CSVFGVHGQYF.

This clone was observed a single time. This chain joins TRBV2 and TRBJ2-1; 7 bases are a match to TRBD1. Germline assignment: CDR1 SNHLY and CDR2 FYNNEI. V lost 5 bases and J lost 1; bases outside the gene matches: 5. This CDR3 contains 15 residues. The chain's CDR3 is CASSNRDSSYNEQFF. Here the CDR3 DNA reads TGTGCCAGCAGTAACCGGGACAGTTCCTACAATGAGCAGTTCTTC.

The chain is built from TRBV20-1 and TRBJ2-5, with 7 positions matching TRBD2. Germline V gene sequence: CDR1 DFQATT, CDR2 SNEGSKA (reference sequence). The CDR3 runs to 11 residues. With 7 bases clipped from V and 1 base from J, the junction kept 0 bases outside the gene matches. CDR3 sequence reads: CSGGGQETQYF. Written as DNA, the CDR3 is TGCAGTGGGGGGGGCCAAGAGACCCAGTACTTC.

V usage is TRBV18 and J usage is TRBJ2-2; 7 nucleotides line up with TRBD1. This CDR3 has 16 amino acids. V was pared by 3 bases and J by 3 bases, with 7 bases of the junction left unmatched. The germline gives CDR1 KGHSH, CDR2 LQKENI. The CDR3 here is CASSPSTGRDTGELFF. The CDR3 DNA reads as TGTGCCAGCTCACCCTCGACAGGGAGAGACACCGGGGAGCTGTTTTTT.

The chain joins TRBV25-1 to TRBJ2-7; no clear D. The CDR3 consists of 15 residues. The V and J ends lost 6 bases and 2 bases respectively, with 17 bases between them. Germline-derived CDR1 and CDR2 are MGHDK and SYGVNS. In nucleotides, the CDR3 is TGTGCCAGCAGGCCGGATCGCGGAAGTCCCTACGAGCAGTACTTC. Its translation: CASRPDRGSPYEQYF.

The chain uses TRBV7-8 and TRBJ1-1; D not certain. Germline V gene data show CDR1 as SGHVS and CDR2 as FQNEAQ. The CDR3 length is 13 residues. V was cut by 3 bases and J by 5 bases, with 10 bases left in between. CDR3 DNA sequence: TGTGCCAGCAGCTTTAGAATGTCGACTGAAGCTTTCTTT. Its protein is CASSFRMSTEAFF.